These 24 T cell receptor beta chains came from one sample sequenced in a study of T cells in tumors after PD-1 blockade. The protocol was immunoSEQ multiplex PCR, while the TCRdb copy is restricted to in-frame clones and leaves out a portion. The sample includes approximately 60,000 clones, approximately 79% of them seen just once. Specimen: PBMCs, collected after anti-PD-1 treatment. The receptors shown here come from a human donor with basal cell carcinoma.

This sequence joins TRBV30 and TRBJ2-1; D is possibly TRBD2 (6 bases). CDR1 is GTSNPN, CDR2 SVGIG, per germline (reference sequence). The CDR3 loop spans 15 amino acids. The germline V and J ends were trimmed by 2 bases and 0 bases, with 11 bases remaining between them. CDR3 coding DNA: TGTGCCTGGAGTTCGGTGGGGGGCTCCTACAATGAGCAGTTCTTC. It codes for CAWSSVGGSYNEQFF.

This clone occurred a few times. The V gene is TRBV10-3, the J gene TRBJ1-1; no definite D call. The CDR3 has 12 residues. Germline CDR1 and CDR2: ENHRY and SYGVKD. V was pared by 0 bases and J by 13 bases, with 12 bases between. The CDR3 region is CAISESDPKVFF. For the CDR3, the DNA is TGTGCCATCAGTGAGTCAGATCCCAAGGTTTTCTTT.

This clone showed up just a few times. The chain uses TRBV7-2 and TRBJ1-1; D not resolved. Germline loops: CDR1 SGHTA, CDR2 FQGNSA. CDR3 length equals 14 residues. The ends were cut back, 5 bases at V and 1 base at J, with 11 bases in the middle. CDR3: CASSPPPQNTEAFF. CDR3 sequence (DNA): TGTGCCAGCAGCCCGCCCCCACAGAACACTGAAGCTTTCTTT.

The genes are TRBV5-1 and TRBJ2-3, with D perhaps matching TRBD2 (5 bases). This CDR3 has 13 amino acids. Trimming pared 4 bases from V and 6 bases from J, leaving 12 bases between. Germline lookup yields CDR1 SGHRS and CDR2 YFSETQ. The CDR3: CASSEGLGDTQYF. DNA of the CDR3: TGCGCCAGCAGCGAAGGACTTGGGGATACGCAGTATTTT.

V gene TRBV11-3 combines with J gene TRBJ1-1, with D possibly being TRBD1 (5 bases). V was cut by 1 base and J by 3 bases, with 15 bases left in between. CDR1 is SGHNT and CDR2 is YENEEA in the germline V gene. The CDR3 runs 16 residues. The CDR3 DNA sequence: TGTGCCAGCAGCTTAGGCAAAACCCCAGGGTACACTGAAGCTTTCTTT. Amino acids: CASSLGKTPGYTEAFF. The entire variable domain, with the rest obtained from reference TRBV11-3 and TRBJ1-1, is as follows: EAGVVQSPRYKIIEKKQPVAFWCNPISGHNTLYWYLQNLGQGPELLIRYENEEAVDDSQLPKDRFSAERLKGVDSTLKIQPAELGDSAVYLCASSLGKTPGYTEAFFGQGTRLTVV.

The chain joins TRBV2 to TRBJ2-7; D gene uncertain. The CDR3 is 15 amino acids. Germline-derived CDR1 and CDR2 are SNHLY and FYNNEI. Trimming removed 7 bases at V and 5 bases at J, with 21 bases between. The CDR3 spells CASIGPGWISDEQYF. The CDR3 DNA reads TGTGCCAGCATTGGCCCCGGGTGGATTTCGGACGAGCAGTACTTC.

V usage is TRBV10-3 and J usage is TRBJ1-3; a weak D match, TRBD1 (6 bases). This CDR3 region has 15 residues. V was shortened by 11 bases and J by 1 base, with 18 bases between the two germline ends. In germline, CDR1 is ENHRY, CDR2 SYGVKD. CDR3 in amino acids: CAGGRSSGSGNTIYF. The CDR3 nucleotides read TGTGCCGGGGGGCGGTCGAGCGGGTCTGGAAACACCATATATTTT.

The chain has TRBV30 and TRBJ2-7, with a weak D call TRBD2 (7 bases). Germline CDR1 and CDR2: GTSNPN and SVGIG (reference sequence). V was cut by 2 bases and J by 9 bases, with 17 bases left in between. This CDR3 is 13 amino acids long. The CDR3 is CAWSNDGGAVQYF. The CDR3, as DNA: TGTGCCTGGAGTAATGATGGGGGGGCGGTGCAGTACTTC.

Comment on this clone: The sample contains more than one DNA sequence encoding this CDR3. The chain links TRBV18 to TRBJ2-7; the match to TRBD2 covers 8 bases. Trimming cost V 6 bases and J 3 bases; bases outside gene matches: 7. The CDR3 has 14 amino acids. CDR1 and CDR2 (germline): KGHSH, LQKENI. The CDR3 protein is CASSPGLVNYEQYF. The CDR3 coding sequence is TGTGCCAGCTCCCCGGGACTAGTAAACTACGAGCAGTACTTC.

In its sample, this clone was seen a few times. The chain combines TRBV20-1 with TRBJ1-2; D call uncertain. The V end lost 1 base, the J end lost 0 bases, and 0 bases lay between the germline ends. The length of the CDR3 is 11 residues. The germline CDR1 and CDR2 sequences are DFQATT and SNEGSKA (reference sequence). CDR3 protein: CSARANYGYTF. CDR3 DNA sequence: TGCAGTGCTAGAGCTAACTATGGCTACACCTTC.

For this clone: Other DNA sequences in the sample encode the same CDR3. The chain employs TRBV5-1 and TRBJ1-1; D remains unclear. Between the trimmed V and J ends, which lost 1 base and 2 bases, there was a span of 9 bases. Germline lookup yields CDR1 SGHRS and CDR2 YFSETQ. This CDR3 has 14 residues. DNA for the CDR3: TGCGCCAGCAGCTTGACTGGGTTCAACACTGAAGCTTTCTTT. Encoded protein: CASSLTGFNTEAFF.

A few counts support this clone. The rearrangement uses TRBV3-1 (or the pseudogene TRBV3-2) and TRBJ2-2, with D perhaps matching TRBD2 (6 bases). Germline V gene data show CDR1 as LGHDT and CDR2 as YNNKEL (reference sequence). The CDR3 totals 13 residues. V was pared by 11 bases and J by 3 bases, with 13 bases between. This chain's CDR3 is CAAEGFDTGELFF. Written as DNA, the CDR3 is TGTGCCGCGGAGGGGTTTGACACCGGGGAGCTGTTTTTT.

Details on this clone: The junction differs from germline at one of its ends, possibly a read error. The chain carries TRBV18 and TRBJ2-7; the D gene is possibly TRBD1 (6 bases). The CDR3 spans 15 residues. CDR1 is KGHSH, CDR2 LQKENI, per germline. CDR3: CVSSLGQQSSYEQYF. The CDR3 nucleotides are TGTGTCAGCTCACTAGGACAGCAATCCTCCTACGAGCAGTACTTC.

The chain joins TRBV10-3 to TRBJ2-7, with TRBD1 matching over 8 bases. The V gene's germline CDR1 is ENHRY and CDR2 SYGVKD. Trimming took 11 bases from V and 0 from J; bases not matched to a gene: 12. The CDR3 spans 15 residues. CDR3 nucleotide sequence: TGTGCCCTTGCCAGGGGGCTAGGGAGCTCCTACGAGCAGTACTTC. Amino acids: CALARGLGSSYEQYF.

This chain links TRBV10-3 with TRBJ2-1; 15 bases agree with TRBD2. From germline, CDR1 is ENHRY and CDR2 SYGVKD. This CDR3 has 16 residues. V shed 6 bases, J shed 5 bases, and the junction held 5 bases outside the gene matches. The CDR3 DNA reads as TGTGCCATCAGGGGACTAGCGGGGGGCCTGGACAATGAGCAGTTCTTC. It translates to CAIRGLAGGLDNEQFF.

This CDR3 reads CASSVSGLTDTQYF. The CDR3 region has the DNA TGTGCCAGCAGCGTTTCGGGACTAACAGATACGCAGTATTTT. This chain uses TRBV9 with TRBJ2-3, with TRBD2 matching 7 bases. CDR3 length: 14 residues. V shed 2 bases and J 3 bases; nucleotides not matched to a gene: 3. Germline lookup yields CDR1 SGDLS and CDR2 YYNGEE.

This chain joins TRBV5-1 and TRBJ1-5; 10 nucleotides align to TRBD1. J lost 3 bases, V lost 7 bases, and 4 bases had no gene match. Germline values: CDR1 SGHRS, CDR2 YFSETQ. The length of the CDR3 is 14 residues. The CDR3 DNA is TGCGCCAGCGGGACAGGGGACTTCAATCAGCCCCAGCATTTT. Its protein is CASGTGDFNQPQHF.

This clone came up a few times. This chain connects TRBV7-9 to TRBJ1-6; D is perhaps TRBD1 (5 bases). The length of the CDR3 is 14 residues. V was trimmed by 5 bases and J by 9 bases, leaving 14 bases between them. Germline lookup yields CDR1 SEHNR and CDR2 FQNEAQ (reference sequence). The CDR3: CASSPSVDSSPLHF. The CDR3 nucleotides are TGTGCCAGCAGCCCATCCGTCGACAGTTCACCCCTCCACTTT.

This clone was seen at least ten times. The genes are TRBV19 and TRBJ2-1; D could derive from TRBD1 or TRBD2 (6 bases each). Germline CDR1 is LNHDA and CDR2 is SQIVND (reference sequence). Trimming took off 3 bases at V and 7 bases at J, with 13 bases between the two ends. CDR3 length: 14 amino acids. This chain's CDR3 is CASSIMGGGNEQFF. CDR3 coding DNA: TGTGCCAGTAGTATTATGGGGGGCGGGAATGAGCAGTTCTTC.

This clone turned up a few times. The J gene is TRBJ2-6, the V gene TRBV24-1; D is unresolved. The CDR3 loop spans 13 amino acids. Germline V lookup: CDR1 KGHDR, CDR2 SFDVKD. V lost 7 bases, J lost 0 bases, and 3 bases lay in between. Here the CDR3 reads CATRDSGANVLTF. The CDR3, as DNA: TGTGCCACCAGGGACTCTGGGGCCAACGTCCTGACTTTC.

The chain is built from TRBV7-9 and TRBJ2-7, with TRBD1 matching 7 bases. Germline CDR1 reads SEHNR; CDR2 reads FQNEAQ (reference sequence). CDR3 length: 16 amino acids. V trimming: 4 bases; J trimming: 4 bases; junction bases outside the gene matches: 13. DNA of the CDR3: TGTGCCAGCAGCTCTACGTCCCGGGACAGTTTTTACGAGCAGTACTTC. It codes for CASSSTSRDSFYEQYF.

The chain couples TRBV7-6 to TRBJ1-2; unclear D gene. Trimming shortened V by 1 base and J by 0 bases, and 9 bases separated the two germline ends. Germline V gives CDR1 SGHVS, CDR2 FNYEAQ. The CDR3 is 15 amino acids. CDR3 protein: CASSLGYESNYGYTF. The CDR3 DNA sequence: TGTGCCAGCAGCTTAGGGTATGAGTCTAACTATGGCTACACCTTC.

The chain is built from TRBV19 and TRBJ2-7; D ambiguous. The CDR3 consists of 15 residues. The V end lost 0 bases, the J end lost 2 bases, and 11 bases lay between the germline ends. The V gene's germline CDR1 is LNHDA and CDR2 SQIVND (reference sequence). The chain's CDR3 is CASSIESSWTYEQYF. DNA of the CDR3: TGTGCCAGTAGTATAGAGAGCTCGTGGACCTACGAGCAGTACTTC.

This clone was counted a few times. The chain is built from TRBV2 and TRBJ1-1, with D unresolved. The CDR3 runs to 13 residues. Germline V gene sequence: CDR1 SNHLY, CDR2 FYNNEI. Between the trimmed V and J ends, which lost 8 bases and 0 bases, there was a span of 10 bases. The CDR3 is CASEKEMNTEAFF. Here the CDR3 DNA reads TGTGCCAGCGAGAAGGAGATGAACACTGAAGCTTTCTTT.